The next 13 T cell receptor beta chains were all read from a single sample in a study of T cell responses to AZD1222 COVID-19 vaccine. Sequencing used immunoSEQ multiplex PCR; TCRdb keeps in-frame clones, though not all of them. The repertoire holds more than 70,000 clones, about 88% seen once, with around 5% in the top ten. Sequenced material: peripheral blood, taken 28 days after the second AZD1222 dose. These receptors were taken from an adult who received the AZD1222 COVID-19 vaccine.

CDR3 in DNA: TGTGCCAGCAGTGAAAGCCAGACTGCCTATGGCTACACCTTC. The encoded protein is CASSESQTAYGYTF. The chain carries TRBV6-1 and TRBJ1-2; no definite D call. This CDR3 has 14 residues. The ends were cut back, 2 bases at V and 4 bases at J, with 11 bases in the middle. CDR1 is MNHNS and CDR2 is SASEGT in the germline V gene.

This rearrangement joins TRBV7-6 to TRBJ2-2; D is perhaps TRBD1 (6 bases). V lost 2 bases to trimming and J lost 0 bases, with 10 bases between them. The germline V gene encodes CDR1 SGHVS and CDR2 FNYEAQ. This CDR3 contains 16 residues. The CDR3: CASSLRTAANTGELFF. For the CDR3, the DNA is TGTGCCAGCAGCTTACGGACAGCTGCGAACACCGGGGAGCTGTTTTTT.

This sequence joins TRBV4-1 and TRBJ1-5; a weak D match, TRBD1 (6 bases). The ends were cut back, 2 bases at V and 0 bases at J, with 11 bases in the middle. Germline assignment: CDR1 MGHRA and CDR2 YSYEKL. The CDR3 totals 16 residues. As DNA, the CDR3 is TGCGCCAGCAGCCAATTACAGGGTTATAGCAATCAGCCCCAGCATTTT. Its protein product is CASSQLQGYSNQPQHF.

The V gene is TRBV7-2, the J gene TRBJ1-2; possibly TRBD1 for D (6 bases). V lost 1 base and J lost 3, with 12 bases in between. This CDR3 has 15 residues. Germline values: CDR1 SGHTA, CDR2 FQGNSA. Written as DNA, the CDR3 is TGTGCCAGCAGCTTAGATCTAGGGACATACTATGGCTACACCTTC. It specifies CASSLDLGTYYGYTF.

The chain employs TRBV5-1 and TRBJ1-2, with 10 bases fitting TRBD1. Germline trimming cut 3 bases from V and 2 bases from J; bases unmatched to any gene: 7. Germline loops: CDR1 SGHRS, CDR2 YFSETQ. The CDR3 length is 16 residues. CDR3: CASSSMGQGKNYGYTF. The CDR3 DNA reads TGCGCCAGCAGCTCTATGGGACAGGGGAAAAACTATGGCTACACCTTC.

The rearrangement uses TRBV9 and TRBJ1-2; 7 bases are a match to TRBD1. The germline V gene has CDR1 SGDLS and CDR2 YYNGEE. The CDR3 spans 15 residues. Unmatched junction bases numbered 10, after V lost 3 bases and J lost 5 bases. CDR3 nucleotide sequence: TGTGCCAGCAGCGCCCAAGGGCAGGGGGGTTATGGCTACACCTTC. It is translated as CASSAQGQGGYGYTF.

The rearrangement links TRBV6-5 to TRBJ1-4; possibly TRBD1 for D (6 bases). Trimming cost V 10 bases and J 1 base, with 16 bases left between them. CDR3 size: 15 residues. CDR1 MNHEY and CDR2 SVGAGI come from the germline V gene. CDR3 nucleotide sequence: TGTGCCACGGCCGAGGGGGGGCGAACTAATGAAAAACTGTTTTTT. Its translation: CATAEGGRTNEKLFF.

This chain joins TRBV19 and TRBJ1-5; no firm D call. The CDR3 loop spans 16 amino acids. Trimming pared 2 bases from V and 6 bases from J, leaving 17 bases between. Germline CDR1 and CDR2: LNHDA and SQIVND (reference sequence). Here the CDR3 DNA reads TGTGCCAGTAGTATAAGAACGACTGGGTCGGGTCAGCCCCAGCATTTT. The encoded protein is CASSIRTTGSGQPQHF. Looking up the rest from reference TRBV19 and TRBJ1-5 gives the full variable domain: DGGITQSPKYLFRKEGQNVTLSCEQNLNHDAMYWYRQDPGQGLRLIYYSQIVNDFQKGDIAEGYSVSREKKESFPLTVTSAQKNPTAFYLCASSIRTTGSGQPQHFGDGTRLSIL.

The chain has TRBV5-1 and TRBJ1-6; D is undetermined. The CDR3 length is 14 residues. Germline assignment: CDR1 SGHRS and CDR2 YFSETQ. The V end was cut by 3 bases, the J end by 8 bases, with 12 bases between. The CDR3 bases are TGCGCCAGCAGCTCCAACATGGTACATTCACCCCTCCACTTT. Residues: CASSSNMVHSPLHF.

This chain uses TRBV9 with TRBJ1-2; unclear D gene. The germline CDR1 and CDR2 sequences are SGDLS and YYNGEE. V was trimmed by 5 bases and J by 0 bases, leaving 14 bases between them. This CDR3 is built from 15 residues. CDR3 loop: CASSRADPTNYGYTF. The CDR3 DNA reads TGTGCCAGCAGTAGGGCGGACCCGACTAACTATGGCTACACCTTC.

The chain carries TRBV2 and TRBJ2-3; a possible D gene is TRBD1 (6 bases). Trimming removed 6 bases at V and 0 bases at J, with 10 bases between. CDR3 size: 14 residues. Germline-derived CDR1 and CDR2 are SNHLY and FYNNEI. CDR3 in DNA: TGTGCCAGCAGGGGACACAGGAGCACAGATACGCAGTATTTT. It translates to CASRGHRSTDTQYF.

CDR3 loop: CATSRQGSYNEQFF. The CDR3 DNA reads TGTGCCACCTCGAGACAGGGTTCCTACAATGAGCAGTTCTTC. The gene calls are TRBV15 and TRBJ2-1; TRBD1 aligns across 7 bases. Germline V CDR1 and CDR2: LNHNV, YYDKDF (reference sequence). Losses at the gene ends were 8 bases for V and 1 base for J; bases not matched to a gene: 5. The CDR3 is 14 residues long.

The rearrangement joins TRBV19 to TRBJ1-2; tentatively, D is TRBD1 (6 bases). The CDR3 runs 15 residues. The V gene lost 1 base and the J gene lost 5 bases, with 14 bases spanning the gap. CDR1 and CDR2 from the germline V gene are LNHDA and SQIVND (reference sequence). CDR3: CASSIAGEVRYGYTF. In DNA form, the CDR3 reads TGTGCCAGTAGTATAGCAGGGGAGGTCCGGTATGGCTACACCTTC.